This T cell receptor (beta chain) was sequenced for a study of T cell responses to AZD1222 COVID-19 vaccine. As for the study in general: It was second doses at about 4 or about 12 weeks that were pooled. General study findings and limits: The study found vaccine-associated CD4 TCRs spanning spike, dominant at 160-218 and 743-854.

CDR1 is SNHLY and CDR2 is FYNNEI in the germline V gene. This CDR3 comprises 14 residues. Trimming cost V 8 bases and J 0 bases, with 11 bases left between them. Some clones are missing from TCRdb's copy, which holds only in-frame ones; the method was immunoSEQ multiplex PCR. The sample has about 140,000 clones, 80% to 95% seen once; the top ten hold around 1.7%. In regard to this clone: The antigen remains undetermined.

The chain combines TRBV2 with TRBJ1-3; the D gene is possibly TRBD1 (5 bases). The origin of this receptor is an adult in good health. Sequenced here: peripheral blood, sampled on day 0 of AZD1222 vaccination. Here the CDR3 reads CASRGVVSGNTIYF. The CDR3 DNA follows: TGTGCCAGCCGGGGGGTGGTCTCTGGAAACACCATATATTTT.